These 18 T cell receptor beta chains were sequenced from one sample in a study of cytomegalovirus exposure and HLA in healthy donors. The primer mix had 60 Vbeta and 13 Jbeta primers. The table came from immunoSEQ multiplex PCR; TCRdb's copy has only in-frame clones and leaves some out. This table has some 87,000 clones, around 62% appearing once. Sample: PBMCs. Source of these receptors: a woman younger than 45 in good health and CMV-seropositive.

This clone was found a few times. This chain links TRBV6-1 with TRBJ2-1; D ambiguous. Between the trimmed V and J ends, which lost 2 bases and 7 bases, there was a span of 18 bases. The CDR3 totals 16 residues. Germline lookup yields CDR1 MNHNS and CDR2 SASEGT. CDR3 amino acids: CASSELRQRNGNEQFF. CDR3 in DNA: TGTGCCAGCAGTGAACTTAGGCAGAGGAACGGGAATGAGCAGTTCTTC.

The sample holds a few counts of this clone. V and J are TRBV2 and TRBJ2-1, with 8 nucleotides matching TRBD2. V shed 8 bases, J shed 10 bases, and the junction held 16 bases outside the gene matches. The germline gives CDR1 SNHLY, CDR2 FYNNEI. The CDR3 totals 15 residues. CDR3 region: CASLDGLAGYIEQFF. For the CDR3, the DNA is TGTGCCAGCCTAGACGGACTAGCTGGGTACATCGAGCAGTTCTTC.

V gene TRBV7-2 combines with J gene TRBJ1-5; D perhaps matches TRBD1 (5 bases). Germline-derived CDR1 and CDR2 are SGHTA and FQGNSA. CDR3 length: 14 amino acids. V was clipped by 4 bases and J by 0 bases, with 7 bases between them. The DNA for the CDR3 is TGTGCCAGCAGCTCGCAGGGTAGCAATCAGCCCCAGCATTTT. Protein: CASSSQGSNQPQHF.

This clone was seen a handful of times. An end of the junction does not agree with germline; a read error may underlie this. This chain uses TRBV28 with TRBJ1-2; 7 bases line up with TRBD1. The CDR3 runs 14 residues. Germline CDR1 reads MDHEN; CDR2 reads SYDVKM. CDR3 in DNA: TGTGCCAGCAGCTTAGGGGGCGGCAGCTATGGCTACCCCTTC. Amino acids: CASSLGGGSYGYPF.

The gene calls are TRBV27 and TRBJ2-5, with no clear D. With 5 bases removed from V and 4 bases from J, the gap between germline ends came to 11 bases. Germline V lookup: CDR1 MNHEY, CDR2 SMNVEV (reference sequence). This CDR3 has 13 amino acids. CDR3 in amino acids: CASSPTPPETQYF. The CDR3 nucleotides read TGTGCCAGCAGTCCGACTCCCCCAGAGACCCAGTACTTC.

A few counts support this clone. V usage is TRBV5-1 and J usage is TRBJ1-1, with a weak D call TRBD1 (6 bases). The CDR3 sequence is 11 residues long. Trimming shortened V by 5 bases and J by 9 bases, and 11 bases separated the two germline ends. From germline, CDR1 is SGHRS and CDR2 YFSETQ. The CDR3 DNA is TGCGCCAGCAGTGGGGGCCAAAAAGCTTTCTTT. This sequence encodes CASSGGQKAFF.

Comments on this clone: The identical CDR3 is also encoded by other nucleotide sequences in the sample. The rearrangement joins TRBV6-1 to TRBJ1-1; TRBD1 might be the D (5 bases). V shed 1 base and J shed 2 bases, with 8 bases lying between them. The length of the CDR3 is 14 residues. Germline V gene data show CDR1 as MNHNS and CDR2 as SASEGT. Written as DNA, the CDR3 is TGTGCCAGCAGTGAAGGCGGGGGTAACACTGAAGCTTTCTTT. Encoded protein: CASSEGGGNTEAFF.

The V call is TRBV28, the J call TRBJ2-5, with TRBD2 matching over 8 bases. This CDR3 contains 15 residues. Germline V lookup: CDR1 MDHEN, CDR2 SYDVKM. After removal of 4 bases from V and 7 bases from J, the junction contained 11 bases not matched to a gene. The CDR3 loop is CASSSGGPIGRTQYF. In DNA form, the CDR3 reads TGTGCCAGCAGTTCGGGGGGGCCGATTGGTAGGACCCAGTACTTC.

The V and J genes are TRBV27 and TRBJ1-6; 7 bases are a match to TRBD1. This CDR3 is built from 16 residues. CDR1 MNHEY and CDR2 SMNVEV come from the germline V gene (reference sequence). V shed 6 bases and J 0 bases; nucleotides not matched to a gene: 5. As DNA, the CDR3 is TGTGCCAGCAGCCAAGGGGGCCTCTCCTATAATTCACCCCTCCACTTT. Translation gives CASSQGGLSYNSPLHF.

The chain recombines TRBV4-2 with TRBJ2-1; weak D call: TRBD2 (5 bases). Germline lookup yields CDR1 LGHNA and CDR2 YNFKEQ. The CDR3 extends over 14 amino acids. Trimming removed 5 bases from V and 5 bases from J, with 13 bases in between. CDR3 amino acids: CASSLQTGNNEQFF. The DNA for the CDR3 is TGTGCCAGCAGCTTGCAAACGGGAAACAATGAGCAGTTCTTC.

V gene TRBV10-2 combines with J gene TRBJ1-3; D gene unclear. Trimming removed 6 bases at V and 4 bases at J, with 7 bases between. CDR1 is WSHSY, CDR2 SAAADI, per germline. CDR3 length: 12 residues. CDR3 loop: CASRDQGNTIYF. In nucleotides, the CDR3 is TGCGCCAGCAGAGATCAGGGAAACACCATATATTTT.

The J gene is TRBJ2-3, the V gene TRBV27; D not certain. V was pared by 1 base and J by 2 bases, with 7 bases between. This CDR3 spans 14 amino acids. Germline loops: CDR1 MNHEY, CDR2 SMNVEV (reference sequence). This CDR3 reads CASSLLQNTDTQYF. In nucleotides, the CDR3 is TGTGCCAGCAGTTTATTGCAGAACACAGATACGCAGTATTTT.

This chain connects TRBV27 to TRBJ2-5; no clear D. Per germline, CDR1 MNHEY and CDR2 SMNVEV (reference sequence). Trimming shortened V by 8 bases and J by 3 bases, and 7 bases separated the two germline ends. This CDR3 has 11 amino acids. The CDR3 region has the DNA TGTGCCAGCCTAGTCGAAGAGACCCAGTACTTC. Translated, it gives CASLVEETQYF.

As regards this clone: Germline and junction disagree at one end, which may indicate a read error. The rearrangement links TRBV2 to TRBJ1-1, with D possibly TRBD1 on 6 matching bases. The CDR3 spans 14 residues. Germline values: CDR1 SNHLY, CDR2 FYNNEI. The CDR3 coding sequence is TGTGCCAGCAGTAAAGCGACAGGCCGCACTGAAGCTTTCTTT. Translated, it gives CASSKATGRTEAFF.

The rearrangement uses TRBV6-1 and TRBJ2-7; D perhaps matches TRBD1 (6 bases). This CDR3 has 14 amino acids. V was shortened by 6 bases and J by 9 bases, with 21 bases between the two germline ends. CDR1 and CDR2 from the germline V gene are MNHNS and SASEGT. CDR3 in DNA: TGTGCCAGCAGCTTCAATCCCCCAGGGGTGGGGCAGTACTTC. This sequence encodes CASSFNPPGVGQYF.

The V gene is TRBV28, the J gene TRBJ1-2, with 7 bases that match TRBD1. The CDR3 extends over 14 amino acids. Trimming took 8 bases from V and 4 from J; bases not matched to a gene: 10. The V gene's germline CDR1 is MDHEN and CDR2 SYDVKM. CDR3 residues: CASGTPGQSYGYTF. The CDR3 DNA follows: TGTGCCAGCGGGACTCCGGGACAGAGCTATGGCTACACCTTC.

V is TRBV5-6 and J is TRBJ1-5; D is undetermined. Germline V gene data show CDR1 as SGHDT and CDR2 as YYEEEE. Trimming pared 4 bases from V and 6 bases from J, leaving 8 bases between. The CDR3 covers 12 residues. The CDR3 DNA reads TGTGCCAGCAGCAGCGCCCTTCAGCCCCAGCATTTT. This codes for CASSSALQPQHF.

This chain connects TRBV9 to TRBJ1-1; tentative D call: TRBD1 (5 bases). This CDR3 spans 15 amino acids. Trimming took 0 bases from V and 4 from J, leaving 13 bases between them. CDR1 SGDLS and CDR2 YYNGEE come from the germline V gene. CDR3 residues: CASSVEPGGGTEAFF. CDR3 DNA: TGTGCCAGCAGCGTAGAACCGGGGGGAGGCACTGAAGCTTTCTTT.